Described below is a single TCR beta chain sequence and its context. Its antigen is as yet unknown. This specimen comes from a study of shared clonotypes between healthy human individuals. Study observations and caveats: The sampled material consisted only of blood, and tissue repertoires are likely to differ.

Measured with immunoSEQ multiplex PCR; TCRdb has only the in-frame clones, and not every one. The sample lists around 1 million clones, 76% seen once, with around 1.5% in the top ten. Germline loops: CDR1 LNHDA, CDR2 SQIVND (reference sequence). V gave up 2 bases and J gave up 7 bases; unmatched junction bases: 4. The CDR3 loop spans 14 amino acids. Material for sequencing was memory CD4+ T cells sorted from blood. Specified subset: CD45RA-negative fraction. The receptor was isolated from a young man in good health. The V gene is TRBV19, the J gene TRBJ2-1, with 8 bases fitting TRBD2. In nucleotides, the CDR3 is TGTGCCAGTAGTATACTAGCGGGCCCGAATGAGCAGTTCTTC. Its translation: CASSILAGPNEQFF.